This T cell receptor beta chain was observed in a study of blood T cells in healthy people across ages. CDR3 length: 14 residues. Germline CDR1 and CDR2: KGHDR and SFDVKD. The V and J ends lost 0 bases and 7 bases respectively, with 11 bases between them. A second PCR, run for about 6 to 12 cycles, used a sample-barcoded 5' primer plus a J-beta primer mix. In TCRdb, the 5' RACE reads were re-called with MiXCR into one record per CDR3 protein. Of 1.5 million to 2 million distinct CDR3 sequences listed, about 39% were seen once; the top ten hold roughly 23%. The TCR comes from a human donor in good health. The sequenced sample was blood. The chain employs TRBV24-1 and TRBJ1-2; D might be TRBD1 (5 bases). The CDR3 coding sequence is TGTGCCACCAGTGATTTGCCGGGACGGAGTGGCTACACCTTC. Encoded protein: CATSDLPGRSGYTF.